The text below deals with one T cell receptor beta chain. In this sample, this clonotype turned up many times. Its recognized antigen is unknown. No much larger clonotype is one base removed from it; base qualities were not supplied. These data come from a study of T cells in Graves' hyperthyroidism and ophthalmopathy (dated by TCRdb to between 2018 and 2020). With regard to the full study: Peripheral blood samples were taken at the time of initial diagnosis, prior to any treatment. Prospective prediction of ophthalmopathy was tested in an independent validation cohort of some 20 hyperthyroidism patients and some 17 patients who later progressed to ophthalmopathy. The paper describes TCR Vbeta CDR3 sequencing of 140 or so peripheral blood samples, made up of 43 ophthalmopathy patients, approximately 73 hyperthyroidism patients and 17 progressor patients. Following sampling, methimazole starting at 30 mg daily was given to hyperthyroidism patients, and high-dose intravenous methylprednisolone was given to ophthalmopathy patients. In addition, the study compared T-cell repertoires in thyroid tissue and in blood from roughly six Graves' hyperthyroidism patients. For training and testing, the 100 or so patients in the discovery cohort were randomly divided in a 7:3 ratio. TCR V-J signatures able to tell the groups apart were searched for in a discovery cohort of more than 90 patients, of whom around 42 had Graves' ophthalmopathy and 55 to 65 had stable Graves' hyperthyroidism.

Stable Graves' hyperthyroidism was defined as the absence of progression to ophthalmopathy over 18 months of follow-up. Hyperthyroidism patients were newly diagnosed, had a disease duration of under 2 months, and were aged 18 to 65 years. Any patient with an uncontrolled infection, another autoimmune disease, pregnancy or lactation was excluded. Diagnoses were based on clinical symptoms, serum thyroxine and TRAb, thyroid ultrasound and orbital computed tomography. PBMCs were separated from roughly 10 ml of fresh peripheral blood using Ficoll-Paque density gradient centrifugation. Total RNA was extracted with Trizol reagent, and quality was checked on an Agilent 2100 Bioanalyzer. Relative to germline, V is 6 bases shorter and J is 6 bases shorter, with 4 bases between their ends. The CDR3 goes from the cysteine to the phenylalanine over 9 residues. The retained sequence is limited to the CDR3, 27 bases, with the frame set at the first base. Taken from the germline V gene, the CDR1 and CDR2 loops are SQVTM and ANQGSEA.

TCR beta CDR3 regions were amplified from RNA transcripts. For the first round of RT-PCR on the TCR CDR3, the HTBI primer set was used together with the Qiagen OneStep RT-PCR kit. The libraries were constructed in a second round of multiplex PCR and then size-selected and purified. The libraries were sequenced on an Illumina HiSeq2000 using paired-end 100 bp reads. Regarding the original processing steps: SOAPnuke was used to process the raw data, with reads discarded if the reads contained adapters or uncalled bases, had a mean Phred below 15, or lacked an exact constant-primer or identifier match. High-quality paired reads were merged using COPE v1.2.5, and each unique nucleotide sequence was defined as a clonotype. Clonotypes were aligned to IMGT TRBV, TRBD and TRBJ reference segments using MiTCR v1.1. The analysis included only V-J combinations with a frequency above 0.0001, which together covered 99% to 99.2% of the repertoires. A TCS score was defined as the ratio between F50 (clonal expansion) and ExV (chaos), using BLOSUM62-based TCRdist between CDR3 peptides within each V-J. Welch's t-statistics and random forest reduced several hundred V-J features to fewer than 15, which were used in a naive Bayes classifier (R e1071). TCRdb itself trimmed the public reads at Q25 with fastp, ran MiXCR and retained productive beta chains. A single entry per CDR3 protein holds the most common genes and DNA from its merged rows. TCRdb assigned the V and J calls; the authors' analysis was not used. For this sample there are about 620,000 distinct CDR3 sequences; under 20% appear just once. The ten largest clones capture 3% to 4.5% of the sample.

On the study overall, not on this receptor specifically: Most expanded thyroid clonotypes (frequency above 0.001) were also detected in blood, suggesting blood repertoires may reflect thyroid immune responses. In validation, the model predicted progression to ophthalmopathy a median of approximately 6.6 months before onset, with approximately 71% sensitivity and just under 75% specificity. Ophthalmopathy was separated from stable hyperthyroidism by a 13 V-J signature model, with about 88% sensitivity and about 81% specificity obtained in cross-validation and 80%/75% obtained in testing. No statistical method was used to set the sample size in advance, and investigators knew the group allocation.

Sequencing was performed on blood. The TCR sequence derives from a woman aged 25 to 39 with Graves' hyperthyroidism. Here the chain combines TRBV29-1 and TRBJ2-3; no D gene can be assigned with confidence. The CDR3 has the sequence CSVGDTQYF. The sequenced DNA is TGCAGCGTGGGGGATACGCAGTATTTT.